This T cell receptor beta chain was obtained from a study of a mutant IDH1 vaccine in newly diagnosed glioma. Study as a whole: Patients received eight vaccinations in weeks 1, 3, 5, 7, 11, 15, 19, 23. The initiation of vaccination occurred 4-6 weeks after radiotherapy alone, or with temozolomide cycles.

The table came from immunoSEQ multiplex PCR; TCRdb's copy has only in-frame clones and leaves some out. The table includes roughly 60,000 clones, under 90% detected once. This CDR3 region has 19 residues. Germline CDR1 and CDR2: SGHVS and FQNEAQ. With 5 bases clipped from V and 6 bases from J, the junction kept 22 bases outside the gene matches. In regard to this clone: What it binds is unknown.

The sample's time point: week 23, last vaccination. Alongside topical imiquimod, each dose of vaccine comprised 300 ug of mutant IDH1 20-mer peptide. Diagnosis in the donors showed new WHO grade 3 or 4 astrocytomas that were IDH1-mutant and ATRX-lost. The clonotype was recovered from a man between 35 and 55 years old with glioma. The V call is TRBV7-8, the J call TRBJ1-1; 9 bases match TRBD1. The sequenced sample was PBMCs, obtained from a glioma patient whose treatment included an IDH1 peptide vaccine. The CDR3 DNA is TGTGCCAGCAGCCCGCAGGCCGGGACAGGGATGGGGAGTGTAGCTGAAGCTTTCTTT. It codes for CASSPQAGTGMGSVAEAFF.